The present entry profiles one T cell receptor beta chain with its context. The CDR3 runs to 17 residues. V dropped 0 bases and J dropped 2 bases, with 17 bases sitting between them. The V gene's germline CDR1 is SGDLS and CDR2 YYNGEE. According to the study, TCR beta libraries were built with iRepertoire HTBI primers and CDR3-region Arm-PCR. TCRdb reprocessed the multiplex PCR reads with MiXCR, giving one entry per CDR3 protein. The table records about 660,000 distinct CDR3 sequences, around 32% of them present only once. The data are from a study of regulatory T cells in long-lasting Graves disease. Time point in this sample: persistent/refractory GD, antithyroid drugs over 5 years with positive TRAb. Making the TCR library involved RNA that had been extracted from PBMCs.

The receptor was derived from a female donor with Graves disease. The sequencing used peripheral blood mononuclear cells (PBMCs), collected when the disease was refractory, from a patient treated with antithyroid drugs. This chain uses TRBV9 with TRBJ1-1, with a tentative D call TRBD1 (6 bases). CDR3: CASSVGELGGRNTEAFF. The CDR3 DNA reads TGTGCCAGCAGCGTAGGGGAGTTGGGGGGCCGAAACACTGAAGCTTTCTTT.